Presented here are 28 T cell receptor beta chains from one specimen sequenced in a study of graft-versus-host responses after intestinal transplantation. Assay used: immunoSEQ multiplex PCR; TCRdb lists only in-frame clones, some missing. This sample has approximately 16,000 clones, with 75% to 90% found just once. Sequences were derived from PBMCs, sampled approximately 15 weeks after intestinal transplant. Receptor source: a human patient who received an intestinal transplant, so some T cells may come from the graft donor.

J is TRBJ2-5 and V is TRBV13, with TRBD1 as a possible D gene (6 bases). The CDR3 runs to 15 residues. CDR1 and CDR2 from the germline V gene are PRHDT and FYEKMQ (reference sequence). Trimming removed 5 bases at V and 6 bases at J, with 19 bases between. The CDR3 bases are TGTGCCAGCAGCCGAGGGGGTGCAGGTAGGAAGACCCAGTACTTC. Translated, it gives CASSRGGAGRKTQYF.

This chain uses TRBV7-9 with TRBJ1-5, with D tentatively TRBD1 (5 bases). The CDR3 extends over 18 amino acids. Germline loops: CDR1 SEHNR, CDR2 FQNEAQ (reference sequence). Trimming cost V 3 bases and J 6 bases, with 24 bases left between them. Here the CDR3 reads CASSFGGWQGSPSQPQHF. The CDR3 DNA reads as TGTGCCAGCAGCTTCGGTGGTTGGCAGGGAAGTCCGTCTCAGCCCCAGCATTTT.

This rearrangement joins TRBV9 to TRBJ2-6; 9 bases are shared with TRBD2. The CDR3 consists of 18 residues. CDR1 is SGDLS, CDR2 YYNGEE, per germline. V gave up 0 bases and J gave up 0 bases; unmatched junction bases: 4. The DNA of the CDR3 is TGTGCCAGCAGCGTAGGTAGCGGGAGTGCCTCTGGGGCCAACGTCCTGACTTTC. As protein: CASSVGSGSASGANVLTF.

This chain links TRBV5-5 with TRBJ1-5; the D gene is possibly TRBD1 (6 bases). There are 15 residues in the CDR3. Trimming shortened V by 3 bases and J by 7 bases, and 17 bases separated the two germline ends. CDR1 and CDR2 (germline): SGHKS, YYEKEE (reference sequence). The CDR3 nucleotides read TGTGCCAGCAGCTCCCTCGGGGGCAATGGGCAGCCCCAGCATTTT. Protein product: CASSSLGGNGQPQHF.

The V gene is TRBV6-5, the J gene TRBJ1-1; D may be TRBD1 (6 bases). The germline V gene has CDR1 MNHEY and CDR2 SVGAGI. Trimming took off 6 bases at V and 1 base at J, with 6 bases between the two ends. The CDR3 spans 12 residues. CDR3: CASRTGNTEAFF. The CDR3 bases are TGTGCCAGCAGGACAGGGAACACTGAAGCTTTCTTT.

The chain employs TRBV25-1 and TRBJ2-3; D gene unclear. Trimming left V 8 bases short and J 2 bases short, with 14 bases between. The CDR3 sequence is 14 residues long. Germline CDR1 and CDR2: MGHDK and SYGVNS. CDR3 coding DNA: TGTGCCAGCGCGGCGCAAGTTTCCACAGATACGCAGTATTTT. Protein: CASAAQVSTDTQYF.

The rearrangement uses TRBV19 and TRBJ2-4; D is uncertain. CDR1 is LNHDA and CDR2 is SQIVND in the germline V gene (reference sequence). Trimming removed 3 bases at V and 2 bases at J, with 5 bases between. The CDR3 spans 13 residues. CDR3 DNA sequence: TGTGCCAGTAGTATCTTACCCAAAAACATTCAGTACTTC. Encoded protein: CASSILPKNIQYF.

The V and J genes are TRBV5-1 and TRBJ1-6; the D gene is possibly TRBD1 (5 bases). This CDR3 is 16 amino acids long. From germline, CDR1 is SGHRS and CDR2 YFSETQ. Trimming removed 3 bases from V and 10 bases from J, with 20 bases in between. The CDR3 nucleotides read TGCGCCAGCAGCTGGGGCTGGGGCGCAATTGGGTCACCCCTCCACTTT. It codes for CASSWGWGAIGSPLHF.

CDR3 DNA sequence: TGCGCCAGCAGCCCATCAGGGGGGGTCTATGGCTACACCTTC. Its protein product is CASSPSGGVYGYTF. The chain is built from TRBV5-1 and TRBJ1-2; 7 bases line up with TRBD1. CDR3 size: 14 residues. Germline-derived CDR1 and CDR2 are SGHRS and YFSETQ. V shed 4 bases and J 4 bases; nucleotides not matched to a gene: 7.

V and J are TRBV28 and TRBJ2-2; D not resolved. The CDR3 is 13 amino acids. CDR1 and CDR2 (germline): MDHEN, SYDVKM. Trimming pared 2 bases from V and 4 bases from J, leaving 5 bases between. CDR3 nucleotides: TGTGCCAGCAGTTTAGAGTCCACCGGGGAGCTGTTTTTT. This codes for CASSLESTGELFF. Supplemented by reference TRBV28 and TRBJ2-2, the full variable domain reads DVKVTQSSRYLVKRTGEKVFLECVQDMDHENMFWYRQDPGLGLRLIYFSYDVKMKEKGDIPEGYSVSREKKERFSLILESASTNQTSMYLCASSLESTGELFFGEGSRLTVL.

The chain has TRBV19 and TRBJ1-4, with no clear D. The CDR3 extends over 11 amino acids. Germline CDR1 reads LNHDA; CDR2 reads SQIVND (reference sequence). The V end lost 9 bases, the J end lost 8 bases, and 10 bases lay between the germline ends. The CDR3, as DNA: TGTGCCAGCGCCACGGGCGAAAAACTGTTTTTT. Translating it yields CASATGEKLFF.

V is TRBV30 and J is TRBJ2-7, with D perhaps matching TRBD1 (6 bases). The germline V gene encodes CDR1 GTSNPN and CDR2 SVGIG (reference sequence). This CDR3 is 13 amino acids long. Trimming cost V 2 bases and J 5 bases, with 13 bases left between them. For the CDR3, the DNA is TGTGCCTGGAGTTTGGGGGCAGGGAACGAGCAGTACTTC. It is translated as CAWSLGAGNEQYF.

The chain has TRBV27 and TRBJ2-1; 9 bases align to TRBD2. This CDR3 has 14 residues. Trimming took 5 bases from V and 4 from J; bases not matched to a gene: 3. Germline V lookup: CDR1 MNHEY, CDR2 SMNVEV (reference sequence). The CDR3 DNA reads TGTGCCAGCAGTCCAAGCGGGAGGTACAATGAGCAGTTCTTC. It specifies CASSPSGRYNEQFF.

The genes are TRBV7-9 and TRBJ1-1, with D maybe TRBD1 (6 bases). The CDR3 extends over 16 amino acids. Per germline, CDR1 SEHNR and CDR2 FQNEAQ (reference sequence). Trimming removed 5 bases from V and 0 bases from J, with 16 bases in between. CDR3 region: CASSQGGIMMNTEAFF. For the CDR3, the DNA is TGTGCCAGCAGCCAAGGGGGGATTATGATGAACACTGAAGCTTTCTTT.

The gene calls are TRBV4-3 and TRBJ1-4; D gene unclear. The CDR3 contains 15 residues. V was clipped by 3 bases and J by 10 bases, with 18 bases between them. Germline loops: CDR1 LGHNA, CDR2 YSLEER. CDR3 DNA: TGCGCCAGCAGCCAGGGAGGGCGGGCTGTGGGAAAACTGTTTTTT. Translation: CASSQGGRAVGKLFF.

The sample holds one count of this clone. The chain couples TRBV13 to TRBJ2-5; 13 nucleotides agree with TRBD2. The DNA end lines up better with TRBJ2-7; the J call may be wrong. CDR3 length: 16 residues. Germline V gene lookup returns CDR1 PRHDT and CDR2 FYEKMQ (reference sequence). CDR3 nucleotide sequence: TGTGCCAGCAGCTTAGGTGGGACTAGCGGGGCCTACGAGCAGTACTTC. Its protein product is CASSLGGTSGAYEQYF.

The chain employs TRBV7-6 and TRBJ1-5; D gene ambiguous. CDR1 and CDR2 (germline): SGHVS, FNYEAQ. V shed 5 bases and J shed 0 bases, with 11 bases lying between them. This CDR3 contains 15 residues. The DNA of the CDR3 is TGTGCCAGCAGCCAAGGATGGGATAGCAATCAGCCCCAGCATTTT. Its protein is CASSQGWDSNQPQHF.

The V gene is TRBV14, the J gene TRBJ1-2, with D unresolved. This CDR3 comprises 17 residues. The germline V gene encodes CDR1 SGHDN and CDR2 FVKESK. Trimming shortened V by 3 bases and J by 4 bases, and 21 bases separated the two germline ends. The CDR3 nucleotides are TGTGCCAGCAGCCAGGCGCGGCAATCTGGAAAGACCTATGGCTACACCTTC. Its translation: CASSQARQSGKTYGYTF.

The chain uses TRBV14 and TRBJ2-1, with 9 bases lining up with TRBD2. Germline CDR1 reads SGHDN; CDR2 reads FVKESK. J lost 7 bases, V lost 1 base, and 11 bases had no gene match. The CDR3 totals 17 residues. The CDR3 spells CASSQGLRGTSRNEQFF. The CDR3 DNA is TGTGCCAGCAGCCAAGGCCTCAGGGGGACTAGCAGGAATGAGCAGTTCTTC. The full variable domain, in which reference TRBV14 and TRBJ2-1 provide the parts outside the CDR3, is EAGVTQFPSHSVIEKGQTVTLRCDPISGHDNLYWYRRVMGKEIKFLLHFVKESKQDESGMPNNRFLAERTGGTYSTLKVQPAELEDSGVYFCASSQGLRGTSRNEQFFGPGTRLTVL.

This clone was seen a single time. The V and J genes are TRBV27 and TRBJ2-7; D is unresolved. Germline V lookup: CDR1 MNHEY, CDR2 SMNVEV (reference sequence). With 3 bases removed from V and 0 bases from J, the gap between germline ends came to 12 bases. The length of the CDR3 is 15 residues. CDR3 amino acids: CASSFAQQSSYEQYF. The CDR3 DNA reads TGTGCCAGCAGTTTTGCGCAACAGAGCTCCTACGAGCAGTACTTC.

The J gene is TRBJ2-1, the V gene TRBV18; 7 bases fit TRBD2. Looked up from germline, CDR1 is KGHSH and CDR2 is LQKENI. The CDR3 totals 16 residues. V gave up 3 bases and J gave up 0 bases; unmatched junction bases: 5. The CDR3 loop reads CASSPSIAGSYNEQFF. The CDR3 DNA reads TGTGCCAGCTCACCGTCAATAGCGGGCTCCTACAATGAGCAGTTCTTC.

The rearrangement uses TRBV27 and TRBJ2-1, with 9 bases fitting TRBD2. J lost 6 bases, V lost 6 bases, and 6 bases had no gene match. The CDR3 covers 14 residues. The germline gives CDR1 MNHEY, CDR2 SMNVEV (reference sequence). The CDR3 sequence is CASRISGGPNEQFF. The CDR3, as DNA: TGTGCCAGCAGGATTAGCGGGGGCCCCAATGAGCAGTTCTTC.

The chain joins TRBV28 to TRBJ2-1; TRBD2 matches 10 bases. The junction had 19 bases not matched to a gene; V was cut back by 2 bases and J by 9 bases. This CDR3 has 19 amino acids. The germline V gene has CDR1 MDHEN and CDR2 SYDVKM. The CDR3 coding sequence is TGTGCCAGCAGTTTACGTGGGGCTAGCGGGAGTCTGTGGGGTACTGAGCAGTTCTTC. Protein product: CASSLRGASGSLWGTEQFF. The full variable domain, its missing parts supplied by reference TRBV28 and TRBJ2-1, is DVKVTQSSRYLVKRTGEKVFLECVQDMDHENMFWYRQDPGLGLRLIYFSYDVKMKEKGDIPEGYSVSREKKERFSLILESASTNQTSMYLCASSLRGASGSLWGTEQFFGPGTRLTVL.

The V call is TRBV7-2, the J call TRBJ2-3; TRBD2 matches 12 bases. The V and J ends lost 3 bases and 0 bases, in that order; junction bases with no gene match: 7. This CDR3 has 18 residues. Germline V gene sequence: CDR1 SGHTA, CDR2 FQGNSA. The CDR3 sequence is CASSFRLAGESSTDTQYF. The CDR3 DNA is TGTGCCAGCAGCTTCCGACTAGCGGGGGAGTCTAGCACAGATACGCAGTATTTT.

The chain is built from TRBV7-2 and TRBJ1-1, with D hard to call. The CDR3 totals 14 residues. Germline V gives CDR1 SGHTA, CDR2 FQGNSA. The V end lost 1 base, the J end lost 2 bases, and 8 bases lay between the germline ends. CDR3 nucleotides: TGTGCCAGCAGCTTAGAAGCAGTAAACACTGAAGCTTTCTTT. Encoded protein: CASSLEAVNTEAFF.

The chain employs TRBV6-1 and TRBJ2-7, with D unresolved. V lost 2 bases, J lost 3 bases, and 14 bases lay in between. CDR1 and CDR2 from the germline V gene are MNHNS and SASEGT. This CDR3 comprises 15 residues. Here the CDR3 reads CASSEPPSRSYEQYF. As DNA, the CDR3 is TGTGCCAGCAGTGAACCACCCTCAAGGAGCTACGAGCAGTACTTC.

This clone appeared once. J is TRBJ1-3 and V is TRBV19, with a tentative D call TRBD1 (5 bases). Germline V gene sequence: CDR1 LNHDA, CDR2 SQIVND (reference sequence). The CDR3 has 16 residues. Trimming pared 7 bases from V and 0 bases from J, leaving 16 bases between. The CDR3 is CASTPGRTTSGNTIYF. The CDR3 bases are TGTGCCAGTACCCCGGGACGGACGACCTCTGGAAACACCATATATTTT. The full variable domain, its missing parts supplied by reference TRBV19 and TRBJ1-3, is DGGITQSPKYLFRKEGQNVTLSCEQNLNHDAMYWYRQDPGQGLRLIYYSQIVNDFQKGDIAEGYSVSREKKESFPLTVTSAQKNPTAFYLCASTPGRTTSGNTIYFGEGSWLTVV.

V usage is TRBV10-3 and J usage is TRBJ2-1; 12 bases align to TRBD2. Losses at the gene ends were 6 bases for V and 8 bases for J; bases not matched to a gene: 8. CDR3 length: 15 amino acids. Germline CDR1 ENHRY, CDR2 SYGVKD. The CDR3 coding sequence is TGTGCCATCAGGACGACTAGCGGGAGTACCGATGAGCAGTTCTTC. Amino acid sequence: CAIRTTSGSTDEQFF.